This record looks at one T cell receptor beta chain sequence and its context. As yet, its antigen is unknown. What the library attached to individual cDNA molecules were unique molecular identifiers. TCRdb called the RACE reads again in MiXCR, with one record for every CDR3 protein. The repertoire holds around 45,000 distinct CDR3 sequences, with 4.4% as singletons. These data belong to a study of human T cells and chemical hapten exposure. On the study more broadly: TCR yield per sample varied, mainly due to pooled library volumes. Whole-study results and caveats: The number of TCRs above 1 in 1000 frequency did not change after DPC sensitization.

The time point: healthy volunteer bleed at 2 weeks. Extraction yielded total RNA from whole blood (unfractionated). This sequence was found in a human donor in good health. Some clones in this sample may be carry-over from other donors' samples. Sequencing was carried out using whole blood.

CDR3 nucleotides: TGTGCCAGCAGTGAGGGACACCGAAACACCATATATTTT. It yields the protein CASSEGHRNTIYF. The chain joins TRBV6-1 to TRBJ1-3; perhaps TRBD1 as D (6 bases). Germline CDR1 reads MNHNS; CDR2 reads SASEGT. CDR3 size: 13 residues. V lost 3 bases and J 5 bases, leaving 8 bases between the germline ends.